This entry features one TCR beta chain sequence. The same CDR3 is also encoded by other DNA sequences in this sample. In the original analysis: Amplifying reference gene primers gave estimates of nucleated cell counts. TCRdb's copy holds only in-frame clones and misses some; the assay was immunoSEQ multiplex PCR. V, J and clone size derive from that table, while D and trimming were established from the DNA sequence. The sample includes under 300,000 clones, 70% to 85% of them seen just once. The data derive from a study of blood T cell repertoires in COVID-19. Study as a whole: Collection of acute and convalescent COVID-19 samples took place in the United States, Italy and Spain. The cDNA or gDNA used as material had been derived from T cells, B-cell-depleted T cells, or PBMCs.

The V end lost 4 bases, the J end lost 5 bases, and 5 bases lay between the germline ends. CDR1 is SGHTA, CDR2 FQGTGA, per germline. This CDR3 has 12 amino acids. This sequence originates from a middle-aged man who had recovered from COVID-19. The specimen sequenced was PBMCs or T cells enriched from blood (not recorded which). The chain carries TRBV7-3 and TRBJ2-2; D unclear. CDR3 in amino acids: CASSSGTGELFF. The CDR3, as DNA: TGTGCCAGCAGCTCCGGGACCGGGGAGCTGTTTTTT.